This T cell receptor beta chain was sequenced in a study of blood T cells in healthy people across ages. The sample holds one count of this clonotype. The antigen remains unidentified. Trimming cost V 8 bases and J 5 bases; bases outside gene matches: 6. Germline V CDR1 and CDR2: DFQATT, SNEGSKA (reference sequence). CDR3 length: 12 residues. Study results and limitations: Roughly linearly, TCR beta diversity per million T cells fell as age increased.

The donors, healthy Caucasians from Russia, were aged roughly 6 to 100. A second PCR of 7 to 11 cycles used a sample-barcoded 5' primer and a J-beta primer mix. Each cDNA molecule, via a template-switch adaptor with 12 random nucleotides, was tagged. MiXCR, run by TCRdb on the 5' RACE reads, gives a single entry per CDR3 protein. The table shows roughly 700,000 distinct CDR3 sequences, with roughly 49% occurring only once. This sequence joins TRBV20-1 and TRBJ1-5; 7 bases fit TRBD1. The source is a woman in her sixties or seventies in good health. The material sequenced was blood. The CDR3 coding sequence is TGCAGTACCACAGGGGTCGATCAGCCCCAGCATTTT. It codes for CSTTGVDQPQHF.